The clone carrying this TCR beta chain was found many times. The target antigen is unknown. This CDR3 is built from 15 residues. The germline V and J ends were trimmed by 6 bases and 8 bases, with 22 bases remaining between them. The TRBV12-4/TRBJ1-2 clonotypes were amplified using barcode primers with ligated adaptors. TCRdb passed the multiplex PCR reads through MiXCR, listing each CDR3 protein once. Of over a thousand distinct CDR3 sequences listed, 15% to 20% are singletons. Study-wide results and caveats: Tumor-infiltrating Treg TCR alpha and beta sequences overlapped most with tumor naive CD4+ T cells, then blood naive. Under 2.4% of tumor Treg sequences matched blood Tregs or memory cells. The TCR gene usage of tumor memory CD4+ T cells clustered together with blood and lymph node memory CD4+ cells and with lymph node naive CD4+ cells.

Purified naive CD4+ T cells were depleted of CD25+ Tregs. The chain employs TRBV12-3 or TRBV12-4 and TRBJ1-2; maybe TRBD1 (6 bases). This TCR came from a female donor with breast cancer. The material sequenced was naive CD4+ T cells sorted from blood. Subset: naive CD4+ T cells, CD4+CD45RA+CD25-. CDR3 sequence (DNA): TGTGCCAGCAGCCAAACCCTTCAGGGGTTAATAGGCTACACCTTC. Translated: CASSQTLQGLIGYTF.